Presented here are 8 T cell receptor beta chains from one specimen sequenced in a study of regulatory T cells in long-lasting Graves disease. Time point noted: persistent/refractory GD, antithyroid drugs over 5 years with positive TRAb. TCR sequences were obtained from RNA taken from PBMCs. Construction of TCR beta libraries relied on iRepertoire HTBI primers and on Arm-PCR targeting CDR3 regions. TCRdb reprocessed the multiplex PCR reads via MiXCR and lists one record per CDR3 protein. The table shows about 470,000 distinct CDR3 sequences, with 20% to 25% occurring only once. The sequencing here drew on peripheral blood mononuclear cells (PBMCs), taken when the disease was refractory, from a patient treated with antithyroid drugs. Receptors originate from a female donor with Graves disease.

This clonotype was found many times. This rearrangement joins TRBV7-2 to TRBJ2-4, with TRBD1 identical over 7 bases. Germline V CDR1 and CDR2: SGHTA, FQGNSA. V was pared by 5 bases and J by 1 base, with 2 bases of the junction left unmatched. The length of the CDR3 is 14 residues. DNA for the CDR3: TGTGCCAGCAGCCTGACAGGGGCCAAAAACATTCAGTACTTC. Amino acid sequence: CASSLTGAKNIQYF.

This clonotype appeared a few times. This sequence joins TRBV10-3 and TRBJ2-7, with TRBD1 as a possible D gene (6 bases). Trimming took off 6 bases at V and 0 bases at J, with 15 bases between the two ends. Germline CDR1 is ENHRY and CDR2 is SYGVKD. The CDR3 runs to 15 residues. CDR3 in amino acids: CAIRPGHSRSYEQYF. The CDR3 DNA sequence: TGTGCCATCAGGCCGGGACACAGCCGCTCCTACGAGCAGTACTTC.

The V and J genes are TRBV6-1 and TRBJ1-5; 9 bases are a match to TRBD1. There are 15 residues in the CDR3. V gave up 7 bases and J gave up 3 bases; unmatched junction bases: 7. CDR1 MNHNS and CDR2 SASEGT come from the germline V gene. The CDR3: CASNSGTGFNQPQHF. CDR3 nucleotide sequence: TGTGCCAGCAACTCCGGGACAGGGTTCAATCAGCCCCAGCATTTT.

This clonotype was observed a handful of times. This chain uses TRBV30 with TRBJ1-4; the D gene is possibly TRBD1 (6 bases). The CDR3 length is 13 residues. Deletions cut 1 base from V and 8 bases from J, with 11 bases between. CDR1 is GTSNPN and CDR2 is SVGIG in the germline V gene (reference sequence). The CDR3 DNA sequence: TGTGCCTGGAGTGAAACAGGGATAGAAAAACTGTTTTTT. Translating it yields CAWSETGIEKLFF.

There are many counts of this clonotype. This chain uses TRBV7-6 with TRBJ1-4; D might be TRBD1 (6 bases). Per germline, CDR1 SGHVS and CDR2 FNYEAQ. The V and J ends lost 1 base and 8 bases respectively, with 11 bases between them. The CDR3 is 14 amino acids. The CDR3, as DNA: TGTGCCAGCAGCTTAGACAGGGTGGACGAAAAACTGTTTTTT. Its protein product is CASSLDRVDEKLFF.

This clonotype was counted ten times or more. V usage is TRBV12-3 or TRBV12-4 and J usage is TRBJ1-1, with 8 positions matching TRBD1. The CDR3 extends over 14 amino acids. Unmatched junction bases numbered 10, after V lost 7 bases and J lost 6 bases. CDR3 sequence: CASTERQGSPEAFF. The CDR3 nucleotides read TGTGCCAGCACCGAAAGACAGGGGTCCCCTGAAGCTTTCTTT.

This clonotype has ten or more counts. The CDR3 region is CASYLGNEQYF. For the CDR3, the DNA is TGTGCCAGCTACTTAGGGAACGAGCAGTACTTC. The chain carries TRBV28 and TRBJ2-7; D gene unclear. Germline V gene sequence: CDR1 MDHEN, CDR2 SYDVKM. The CDR3 spans 11 residues. Trimming removed 8 bases at V and 5 bases at J, with 10 bases between.

The gene calls are TRBV19 and TRBJ2-5; D is perhaps TRBD1 or TRBD2 (6 bases each). Germline lookup yields CDR1 LNHDA and CDR2 SQIVND (reference sequence). The CDR3 is 14 amino acids. The ends were cut back, 5 bases at V and 5 bases at J, with 15 bases in the middle. As DNA, the CDR3 is TGTGCCAGTAGTTCCAACGGGGGCGAGGAGACCCAGTACTTC. Protein product: CASSSNGGEETQYF.